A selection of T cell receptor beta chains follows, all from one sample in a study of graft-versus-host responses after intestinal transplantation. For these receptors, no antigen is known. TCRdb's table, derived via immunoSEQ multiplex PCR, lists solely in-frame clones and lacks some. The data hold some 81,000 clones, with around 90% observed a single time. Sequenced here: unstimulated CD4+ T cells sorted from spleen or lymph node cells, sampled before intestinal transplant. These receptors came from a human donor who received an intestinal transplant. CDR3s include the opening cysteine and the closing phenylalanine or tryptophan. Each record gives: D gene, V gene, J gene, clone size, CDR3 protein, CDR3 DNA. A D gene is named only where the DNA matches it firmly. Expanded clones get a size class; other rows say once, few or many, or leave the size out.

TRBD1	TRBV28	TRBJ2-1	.	CASSSLSDRGGNEQFF	TGTGCCAGCAGTTCCCTCTCGGACAGGGGGGGCAATGAGCAGTTCTTC
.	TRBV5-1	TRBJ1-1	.	CASSSQARADGHTEAFF	TGCGCCAGCAGCTCACAGGCCAGAGCTGACGGACACACTGAAGCTTTCTTT
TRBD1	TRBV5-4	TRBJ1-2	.	CASSLLEGQSGYTF	TGTGCCAGCAGCTTGTTAGAGGGACAGAGTGGCTACACCTTC
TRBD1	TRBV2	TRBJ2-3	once	CASSGQGTDTQYF	TGTGCCAGCAGTGGACAGGGGACAGATACGCAGTATTTT
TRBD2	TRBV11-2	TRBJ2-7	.	CASSLDTGLAGLEQYF	TGTGCCAGCAGCTTAGATACGGGACTAGCGGGACTCGAGCAGTACTTC
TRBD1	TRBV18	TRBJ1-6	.	CASSPLPGTGSPLHF	TGTGCCAGCTCACCACTGCCCGGGACAGGTTCACCCCTCCACTTT
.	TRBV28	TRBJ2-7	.	CASRVDYEQYF	TGTGCCAGCAGGGTAGACTACGAGCAGTACTTC
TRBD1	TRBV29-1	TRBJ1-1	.	CSLRTGTNTEAFF	TGCAGCCTCCGGACAGGCACGAACACTGAAGCTTTCTTT
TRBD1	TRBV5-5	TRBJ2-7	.	CASSRGQGNEQYF	TGTGCCAGCAGCCGGGGACAGGGCAACGAGCAGTACTTC
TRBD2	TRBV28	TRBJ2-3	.	CASSFSGDRTDTQYF	TGTGCCAGCAGCTTTAGCGGGGACCGCACAGATACGCAGTATTTT
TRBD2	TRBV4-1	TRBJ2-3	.	CASSQDPRTSGGTDTQYF	TGCGCCAGCAGCCAAGACCCTAGGACTAGCGGGGGCACAGATACGCAGTATTTT
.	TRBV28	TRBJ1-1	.	CASSLKGRNKNTEAFF	TGTGCCAGCAGTTTAAAGGGGAGGAACAAGAACACTGAAGCTTTCTTT
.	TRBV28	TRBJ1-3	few	CASSRGRQRVSGNTIYF	TGTGCCAGCAGCCGCGGGAGGCAGCGAGTCTCTGGAAACACCATATATTTT
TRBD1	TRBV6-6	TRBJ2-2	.	CASSSPGQASFF	TGTGCCAGCAGTTCACCGGGACAGGCCTCTTTTTTT
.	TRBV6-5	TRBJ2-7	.	CASSYSVPGVEEQYF	TGTGCCAGCAGTTACTCCGTCCCAGGGGTGGAGGAGCAGTACTTC
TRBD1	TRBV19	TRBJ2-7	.	CASSRDSPSYEQYF	TGTGCCAGTAGTCGGGACAGTCCCTCCTACGAGCAGTACTTC
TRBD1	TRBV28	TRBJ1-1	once	CASSPTGGWGTEAFF	TGTGCCAGCAGCCCCACAGGGGGCTGGGGGACTGAAGCTTTCTTT
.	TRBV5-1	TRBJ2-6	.	CASSLFNSGANVLTF	TGCGCCAGCAGCTTGTTTAACTCTGGGGCCAACGTCCTGACTTTC
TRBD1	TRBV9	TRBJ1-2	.	CARTRNRDRGKGYTF	TGTGCCAGAACGCGAAACCGGGACAGGGGGAAAGGCTACACCTTC
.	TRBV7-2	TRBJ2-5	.	CASSLRGTPRLETQYF	TGTGCCAGCAGCTTAAGGGGGACCCCCCGCCTAGAGACCCAGTACTTC
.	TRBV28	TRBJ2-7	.	CASSLPPLYEQYF	TGTGCCAGCAGTCTCCCCCCCCTCTACGAGCAGTACTTC
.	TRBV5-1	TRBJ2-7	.	CASSLAVGSSYEQYF	TGCGCCAGCAGCTTGGCCGTGGGCTCCTCCTACGAGCAGTACTTC
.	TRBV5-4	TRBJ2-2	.	CASSLTGRNTGELFF	TGTGCCAGCAGCTTGACCGGGAGGAACACCGGGGAGCTGTTTTTT
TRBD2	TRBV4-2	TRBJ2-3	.	CASSHEFSGSMGTDTQYF	TGTGCCAGCAGCCATGAATTTAGCGGGAGTATGGGCACAGATACGCAGTATTTT
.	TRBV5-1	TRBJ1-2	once	CASSPPHTF	TGCGCCAGCAGCCCCCCTCACACCTTC
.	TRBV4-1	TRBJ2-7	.	CASSLDTIYEQYF	TGCGCCAGCAGCCTTGACACAATCTACGAGCAGTACTTC
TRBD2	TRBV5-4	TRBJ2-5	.	CASSGGTSGGQETQYF	TGTGCCAGCAGCGGAGGGACTAGCGGGGGCCAAGAGACCCAGTACTTC
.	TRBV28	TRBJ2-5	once	CASIAFETQYF	TGTGCCAGCATTGCGTTCGAGACCCAGTACTTC
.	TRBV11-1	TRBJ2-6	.	CASSPYDGRGANVLTF	TGTGCCAGCAGCCCATATGATGGGCGAGGGGCCAACGTCCTGACTTTC
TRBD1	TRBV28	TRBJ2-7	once	CASTQVGTGIYEQYF	TGTGCCAGCACCCAGGTTGGGACAGGGATCTACGAGCAGTACTTC
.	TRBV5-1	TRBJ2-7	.	CASSLDGVSYEQYF	TGCGCCAGCAGCTTGGATGGAGTCTCCTACGAGCAGTACTTC
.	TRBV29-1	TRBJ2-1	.	CSVGAGVLGNEQFF	TGCAGCGTTGGGGCGGGTGTATTGGGCAATGAGCAGTTCTTC
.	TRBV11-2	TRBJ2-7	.	CASSRRSYEQYF	TGTGCCAGCAGCAGGAGGTCCTACGAGCAGTACTTC
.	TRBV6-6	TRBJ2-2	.	CASSYSPDTGELFF	TGTGCCAGCAGTTACTCTCCGGACACCGGGGAGCTGTTTTTT
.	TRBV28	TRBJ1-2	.	CAGQSGDNYGYTF	TGTGCCGGGCAATCAGGTGATAACTATGGCTACACCTTC
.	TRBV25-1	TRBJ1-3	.	CASQPPGSGNTIYF	TGTGCCAGCCAGCCCCCAGGCTCTGGAAACACCATATATTTT
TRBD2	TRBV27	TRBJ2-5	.	CASSNRRTSGRIQETQYF	TGTGCCAGCAGCAACCGCCGGACTAGCGGGAGAATCCAAGAGACCCAGTACTTC
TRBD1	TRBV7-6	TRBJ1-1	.	CASSSTGQGEAFF	TGTGCCAGCAGCTCCACGGGACAGGGCGAAGCTTTCTTT
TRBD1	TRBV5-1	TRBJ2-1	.	CASSPGQNYNEQFF	TGCGCCAGCAGCCCGGGACAGAACTACAATGAGCAGTTCTTC
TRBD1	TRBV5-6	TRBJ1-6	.	CASNLDRAPTPLHF	TGTGCCAGCAACCTGGACAGGGCCCCGACACCCCTCCACTTT
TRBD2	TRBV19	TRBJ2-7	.	CASSISGLAAARYF	TGTGCCAGTAGTATAAGTGGACTAGCGGCCGCCCGGTACTTC
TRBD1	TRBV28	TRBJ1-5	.	CASSSPGQGAGGGYQPQHF	TGTGCCAGCAGTTCGCCGGGACAGGGGGCTGGGGGGGGGTATCAGCCCCAGCATTTT
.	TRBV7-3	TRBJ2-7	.	CASSLTGTSYEQYF	TGTGCCAGCAGCTTAACCGGGACTTCCTACGAGCAGTACTTC
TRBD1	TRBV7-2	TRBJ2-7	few	CASSLGTAPPEQYF	TGTGCCAGCAGCCTCGGGACAGCCCCCCCCGAGCAGTACTTC
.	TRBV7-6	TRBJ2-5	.	CASSLMGSSGEQYF	TGTGCCAGCAGCTTGATGGGGAGCTCGGGGGAGCAGTACTTC
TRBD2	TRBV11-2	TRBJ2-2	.	CASSRTSAGGPYTGELFF	TGTGCCAGCAGCCGAACATCAGCGGGAGGCCCATACACCGGGGAGCTGTTTTTT
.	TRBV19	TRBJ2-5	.	CASSPNSFEDSQETQYF	TGTGCCAGTAGTCCAAACTCGTTTGAAGACAGCCAAGAGACCCAGTACTTC
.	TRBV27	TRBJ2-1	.	CASRQQLLRESYNEQFF	TGTGCCAGTAGACAGCAACTCTTAAGAGAATCCTACAATGAGCAGTTCTTC
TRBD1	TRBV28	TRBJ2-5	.	CASSRTGGETQYF	TGTGCCAGCAGTCGGACAGGGGGCGAGACCCAGTACTTC
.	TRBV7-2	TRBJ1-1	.	CASSLMANTEAFF	TGTGCCAGCAGCTTGATGGCGAACACTGAAGCTTTCTTT
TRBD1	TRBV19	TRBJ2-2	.	CASSIVGTGYSGELFF	TGTGCCAGTAGTATAGTCGGGACAGGGTACTCCGGGGAGCTGTTTTTT